A single sample gave rise to the 24 T cell receptor beta chains below, sequenced in a study of T cell repertoires in cytomegalovirus infection. No antigen is known for these receptors. TCRdb ran MiXCR on the reads and lists one entry per CDR3 protein. In the table there are tens of thousands of distinct CDR3 sequences, over 20% of which are singletons. The sample consisted of CD8+ T cells from cultured PBMCs, taken from culture after CMV antigen stimulation. The receptors shown here come from a human donor in good health (CMV status not recorded). Some clones in this sample may be carry-over from other donors' samples.

In its sample, this clonotype was seen a few times. The J gene is TRBJ1-1, the V gene TRBV28; 7 positions agree with TRBD1. Germline CDR1 MDHEN, CDR2 SYDVKM. This CDR3 is built from 15 residues. Trimming took 4 bases from V and 3 from J; bases not matched to a gene: 8. The CDR3 DNA follows: TGTGCCAGCAGTTGGGGGTCAGGGGGTGACACTGAAGCTTTCTTT. It codes for CASSWGSGGDTEAFF.

A few counts support this clonotype. The chain employs TRBV7-8 and TRBJ2-3; 7 positions match TRBD1. Germline V lookup: CDR1 SGHVS, CDR2 FQNEAQ. Unmatched junction bases numbered 11, after V lost 5 bases and J lost 3 bases. There are 16 residues in the CDR3. The CDR3 here is CASSPTGTAITDTQYF. The CDR3 region has the DNA TGTGCCAGCAGCCCTACCGGGACAGCGATAACAGATACGCAGTATTTT. Combining the CDR3 with reference TRBV7-8 and TRBJ2-3 gives the whole variable domain GAGVSQSPRYKVAKRGQDVALRCDPISGHVSLFWYQQALGQGPEFLTYFQNEAQLDKSGLPSDRFFAERPEGSVSTLKIQRTQQEDSAVYLCASSPTGTAITDTQYFGPGTRLTVL.

The J gene is TRBJ2-5, the V gene TRBV20-1; 9 bases map to TRBD2. Germline-derived CDR1 and CDR2 are DFQATT and SNEGSKA (reference sequence). This CDR3 comprises 16 residues. J gave up 4 bases and V 0 bases, and 9 bases lay outside the gene matches. The chain's CDR3 is CSARDEAGGHRETQYF. The CDR3, as DNA: TGCAGTGCTAGAGATGAGGCGGGGGGGCATCGAGAGACCCAGTACTTC.

This clonotype was detected a few times. The chain recombines TRBV27 with TRBJ2-7; 11 bases are shared with TRBD2. CDR3 length equals 15 residues. V lost 4 bases to trimming and J lost 5 bases; unmatched junction nucleotides: 7. The germline CDR1 and CDR2 sequences are MNHEY and SMNVEV (reference sequence). CDR3 nucleotides: TGTGCCAGCAGTTACGGACTAGCGGGTTATAACGAGCAGTACTTC. It encodes CASSYGLAGYNEQYF.

The chain couples TRBV28 to TRBJ2-1; TRBD2 is a possible D gene (5 bases). The CDR3 is 12 amino acids. Germline V gene data show CDR1 as MDHEN and CDR2 as SYDVKM. V dropped 5 bases and J dropped 9 bases, with 11 bases sitting between them. The CDR3 region is CASSAIAGEQFF. As DNA, the CDR3 is TGTGCCAGCAGTGCTATCGCGGGTGAGCAGTTCTTC. Full variable domain (outside the CDR3, taken from reference TRBV28 and TRBJ2-1): DVKVTQSSRYLVKRTGEKVFLECVQDMDHENMFWYRQDPGLGLRLIYFSYDVKMKEKGDIPEGYSVSREKKERFSLILESASTNQTSMYLCASSAIAGEQFFGPGTRLTVL.

This clonotype occurred a few times. This sequence joins TRBV11-2 and TRBJ1-1; 9 bases map to TRBD1. The CDR3 totals 16 residues. Germline values: CDR1 SGHAT, CDR2 FQNNGV. The junction had 11 bases not matched to a gene; V was cut back by 5 bases and J by 4 bases. CDR3: CASSLEGGTGSTEAFF. Written as DNA, the CDR3 is TGTGCCAGCAGCCTCGAGGGGGGGACAGGGAGCACTGAAGCTTTCTTT.

The chain recombines TRBV12-3 or TRBV12-4 with TRBJ2-5; 9 bases agree with TRBD2. The CDR3 loop spans 16 amino acids. Trimming cost V 3 bases and J 5 bases; bases outside gene matches: 10. The CDR3 DNA sequence: TGTGCCAGCAGTTTTTGGTTAGCGGGGGTGAGTGAGACCCAGTACTTC. Protein: CASSFWLAGVSETQYF.

The CDR3 sequence is CSVGRNTEAFF. The CDR3 DNA reads as TGCAGCGTTGGTCGGAACACTGAAGCTTTCTTT. The chain is built from TRBV29-1 and TRBJ1-1; D not resolved. The germline CDR1 and CDR2 sequences are SQVTM and ANQGSEA. The length of the CDR3 is 11 residues. Deletions cut 4 bases from V and 1 base from J, with 4 bases between.

V and J are TRBV27 and TRBJ2-2, with D unclear. The length of the CDR3 is 14 residues. From germline, CDR1 is MNHEY and CDR2 SMNVEV (reference sequence). Trimming took off 10 bases at V and 3 bases at J, with 15 bases between the two ends. Here the CDR3 reads CAIPPRRDTGELFF. CDR3 coding DNA: TGTGCCATCCCCCCCAGACGGGACACCGGGGAGCTGTTTTTT.

This clonotype was detected ten times or more. This chain connects TRBV7-8 to TRBJ1-1, with no clear D. V was trimmed by 1 base and J by 5 bases, leaving 17 bases between them. Germline CDR1 SGHVS, CDR2 FQNEAQ. This CDR3 is 16 amino acids long. DNA of the CDR3: TGTGCCAGCAGCTTAGTTAGGGTCCGGGCCGTTACTGAAGCTTTCTTT. Translating it yields CASSLVRVRAVTEAFF.

V usage is TRBV6-6 and J usage is TRBJ2-3; 7 bases are shared with TRBD2. Losses at the gene ends were 0 bases for V and 4 bases for J; bases not matched to a gene: 7. This CDR3 spans 16 amino acids. Looked up from germline, CDR1 is MNHNY and CDR2 is SVGAGI (reference sequence). The CDR3 spells CASSYSARGTPDTQYF. The CDR3 DNA follows: TGTGCCAGCAGTTACTCGGCGCGGGGGACCCCAGATACGCAGTATTTT.

In this sample, this clonotype turned up a few times. This chain uses TRBV4-1 with TRBJ2-5, with 11 bases that match TRBD2. The CDR3 runs 17 residues. V was pared by 1 base and J by 1 base, with 5 bases of the junction left unmatched. Germline V CDR1 and CDR2: MGHRA, YSYEKL. CDR3 protein: CASSQGPGLAVQETQYF. CDR3 coding DNA: TGCGCCAGCAGCCAAGGGCCGGGACTAGCGGTCCAAGAGACCCAGTACTTC.

The chain employs TRBV14 and TRBJ2-7; possibly TRBD1 or TRBD2 for D (5 bases each). Trimming removed 4 bases from V and 6 bases from J, with 13 bases in between. The length of the CDR3 is 13 residues. The V gene's germline CDR1 is SGHDN and CDR2 FVKESK. The DNA for the CDR3 is TGTGCCAGCAGCCTTGAGTTTGGGGGCGAGCAGTACTTC. Translation: CASSLEFGGEQYF.

This clonotype has a handful of counts. The rearrangement uses TRBV5-8 and TRBJ1-2, with 9 positions matching TRBD1. The germline gives CDR1 SGHTS, CDR2 YDEGEE. V gave up 4 bases and J gave up 2 bases; unmatched junction bases: 6. This CDR3 is built from 15 residues. This chain's CDR3 is CASSGRQGVNYGYTF. The CDR3 nucleotides read TGTGCCAGCAGCGGAAGACAGGGGGTAAACTATGGCTACACCTTC. Full variable domain (remainder filled in from reference TRBV5-8 and TRBJ1-2): EAGVTQSPTHLIKTRGQQATLRCSPISGHTSVYWYQQALGLGLQFLLWYDEGEERNRGNFPPRFSGRQFPNYSSELNVNALELEDSALYLCASSGRQGVNYGYTFGSGTRLTVV.

This clonotype showed up just a few times. The chain carries TRBV6-5 and TRBJ2-7; TRBD1 might be the D (6 bases). The germline gives CDR1 MNHEY, CDR2 SVGAGI. This CDR3 is built from 14 residues. V gave up 1 base and J gave up 1 base, with 8 bases separating them. The CDR3 DNA is TGTGCCAGCAGTTACTTCGGACAGTCCTACGAGCAGTACTTC. It translates to CASSYFGQSYEQYF.

This chain uses TRBV7-6 with TRBJ2-2; D gene unclear. This CDR3 contains 13 residues. Germline V gives CDR1 SGHVS, CDR2 FNYEAQ. Deletions cut 6 bases from V and 7 bases from J, with 12 bases between. CDR3 in DNA: TGTGCCAGCAGTAAGGCGGTCAGCGGGGAGCTGTTTTTT. Translating gives CASSKAVSGELFF.

CDR3 region: CASSPLDSLGNTIYF. The CDR3 bases are TGTGCCAGCAGCCCGTTAGACAGCCTTGGAAACACCATATATTTT. The genes are TRBV9 and TRBJ1-3, with D possibly matching TRBD1 (5 bases). This CDR3 has 15 amino acids. Germline lookup yields CDR1 SGDLS and CDR2 YYNGEE. The V gene lost 4 bases and the J gene lost 3 bases, with 14 bases spanning the gap.

As DNA, the CDR3 is TGTGCCAGCAGTTTAGGAGGAAATCGTTCACCCCTCCACTTT. Residues: CASSLGGNRSPLHF. V and J are TRBV12-3 or TRBV12-4 and TRBJ1-6; no definite D call. V was shortened by 1 base and J by 9 bases, with 10 bases between the two germline ends. CDR3 length equals 14 residues.

The sample holds a few counts of this clonotype. The chain employs TRBV6-2 or TRBV6-3 and TRBJ2-7; 10 nucleotides align to TRBD1. CDR3 size: 14 residues. Germline-derived CDR1 and CDR2 are MNHEY and SVGEGT. V was pared by 2 bases and J by 5 bases, with 3 bases of the junction left unmatched. In DNA, the CDR3 is TGTGCCAGCAGTTACCGGGACAGGGGTGACGAGCAGTACTTC. Translation: CASSYRDRGDEQYF.

The chain joins TRBV14 to TRBJ1-1, with 8 bases identical to TRBD1. Trimming at V came to 3 bases and at J to 0 bases, leaving 3 bases not matched to a gene. Germline CDR1 SGHDN, CDR2 FVKESK. The CDR3 extends over 15 amino acids. CDR3 amino acids: CASSHRTGLNTEAFF. Here the CDR3 DNA reads TGTGCCAGCAGCCACCGGACAGGGCTGAACACTGAAGCTTTCTTT.

The sample holds a few counts of this clonotype. V gene TRBV28 combines with J gene TRBJ1-2; TRBD1 aligns across 9 bases. V gave up 6 bases and J gave up 4 bases; unmatched junction bases: 12. Germline V gene lookup returns CDR1 MDHEN and CDR2 SYDVKM. The CDR3 loop spans 16 amino acids. The CDR3 is CASSNPGDRVIYGYTF. The CDR3 nucleotides read TGTGCCAGCAGCAACCCTGGGGACAGGGTAATCTATGGCTACACCTTC.

This clonotype was picked up one time. The chain joins TRBV13 to TRBJ2-5, with 7 bases that match TRBD2. The CDR3 length is 13 residues. Looked up from germline, CDR1 is PRHDT and CDR2 is FYEKMQ (reference sequence). With 3 bases clipped from V and 6 bases from J, the junction kept 4 bases outside the gene matches. CDR3 region: CASSLGRAQTQYF. The CDR3, as DNA: TGTGCCAGCAGCTTGGGGAGGGCTCAGACCCAGTACTTC.

In its sample, this clonotype was seen many times. The chain joins TRBV7-9 to TRBJ1-1, with unresolved D. The V end lost 3 bases, the J end lost 3 bases, and 11 bases lay between the germline ends. Germline CDR1 reads SEHNR; CDR2 reads FQNEAQ (reference sequence). The CDR3 covers 14 residues. The CDR3: CASSFTDSDTEAFF. The CDR3, as DNA: TGTGCCAGCAGCTTTACAGATTCCGACACTGAAGCTTTCTTT. Full variable domain (missing parts from reference TRBV7-9 and TRBJ1-1): DTGVSQNPRHKITKRGQNVTFRCDPISEHNRLYWYRQTLGQGPEFLTYFQNEAQLEKSRLLSDRFSAERPKGSFSTLEIQRTEQGDSAMYLCASSFTDSDTEAFFGQGTRLTVV.

The chain carries TRBV5-5 and TRBJ2-3, with 11 bases fitting TRBD2. Germline loops: CDR1 SGHKS, CDR2 YYEKEE (reference sequence). CDR3 size: 16 residues. V shed 0 bases and J 5 bases; nucleotides not matched to a gene: 5. The CDR3 bases are TGTGCCAGCAGCTTGGTCCTAGCGGGGGGAAGAGATACGCAGTATTTT. Its translation: CASSLVLAGGRDTQYF.